Listed below are T cell receptor beta chains from one sample, sequenced in a study of blood T cell repertoires in COVID-19. TCRdb's table, derived via immunoSEQ multiplex PCR, lists solely in-frame clones and lacks some. The repertoire includes roughly 330,000 clones, roughly 90% of them detected once, and approximately 4% sits in the top ten. The sequenced sample consisted of peripheral blood. The receptors shown here come from a woman between 50 and 59 years old with active or convalescent COVID-19. CDR3s include the opening cysteine and the closing phenylalanine or tryptophan. The D gene is left open where the match is weak. Some rows have no size entry. The others give once, few or many, or a class for an expanded clone.

TRBV27	TRBJ1-1	-	-	TGTGCCAGCAGTTTCTTATCGAACACTGAAGCTTTCTTT	CASSFLSNTEAFF
TRBV18	TRBJ2-6	-	-	TGTGCCAGCTCACTATCGGTAGGGGCCAACGTCCTGACTTTC	CASSLSVGANVLTF
TRBV4-3	TRBJ2-3	TRBD2	-	TGCGCCAGCAGCCGGGGACTAGCGGGAGCAGATACGCAGTATTTT	CASSRGLAGADTQYF
TRBV28	TRBJ1-2	-	-	TGTGCCAGCAGTTTCCGGGGAGGAGGCTACACCTTC	CASSFRGGGYTF
TRBV11-1	TRBJ2-1	-	once	TGTGCCAGCAGCCTGGTTCGGGGTGAGCAGTTCTTC	CASSLVRGEQFF
TRBV3-1/TRBV3-2	TRBJ1-2	-	-	TGTGCCAGCAGCCAGGGGAGGGGGACTGGCTACACCTTC	CASSQGRGTGYTF
TRBV6-5	TRBJ2-5	-	-	TGTGCCAGCACGTCCCGGGTGGAGGAGACCCAGTACTTC	CASTSRVEETQYF
TRBV6-5	TRBJ1-2	-	-	TGTGCCAGCAGTTACTCGGGGGGGAATTTTGGAGGCTACACCTTC	CASSYSGGNFGGYTF
TRBV5-8	TRBJ1-5	TRBD1	-	TGTGCCAGCAGACAACAGGGGCGCGGAAATCAGCCCCAGCATTTT	CASRQQGRGNQPQHF
TRBV15	TRBJ2-3	TRBD2	-	TGTGCCACCAGCGGCCGGTGGGCGGGAGCCACAGATACGCAGTATTTT	CATSGRWAGATDTQYF
TRBV30	TRBJ2-7	-	-	TGTGCCTGGAGTGTATTGGGCAGGGGCTACGAGCAGTACTTC	CAWSVLGRGYEQYF
TRBV5-1	TRBJ1-6	-	-	TGCGCCAGCAGCCTGGACAGTGATTCACCCCTCCACTTT	CASSLDSDSPLHF
TRBV11-2	TRBJ2-7	TRBD2	-	TGTGCCAGCAGTCTTACTAGCGGAACCTACGAGCAGTACTTC	CASSLTSGTYEQYF
TRBV4-1	TRBJ1-4	-	-	TGCGCCAGCAGCCAAGACCCTTACTTGGGGGAGGTTGGTGAAAAACTGTTTTTT	CASSQDPYLGEVGEKLFF
TRBV20-1	TRBJ2-7	TRBD2	-	TGCAGTGCTGGGGACTATCACGAGCAGTACTTC	CSAGDYHEQYF
TRBV2	TRBJ1-5	-	-	TGTGCCAGCAAAGCAACCCCAATGTGGGGCAGTAGCAATCAGCCCCAGCATTTT	CASKATPMWGSSNQPQHF
TRBV30	TRBJ2-2	-	-	TGTGCCTGGACAGGGTACGGCACCGGGGAGCTGTTTTTT	CAWTGYGTGELFF
TRBV14	TRBJ1-1	-	once	TGTGCCAGCAGCCAAGACGCGGCCCTCGGGGAGGGGGGAGGAGCTTTCTTT	CASSQDAALGEGGGAFF
TRBV7-2	TRBJ1-5	-	-	TGTGCCAGCAGTACAGGGAGGGCAAATCAGCCCCAGCATTTT	CASSTGRANQPQHF
TRBV7-2	TRBJ1-2	-	-	TGTGCCAGCAGCTTAGTAATGAGGGTCGCTAACTATGGCTACACCTTC	CASSLVMRVANYGYTF
TRBV3-1/TRBV3-2	TRBJ2-7	TRBD1	-	TGTGCCAGCAGCCCCTACCAGGGGGCCTACGAGCAGTACTTC	CASSPYQGAYEQYF
TRBV7-2	TRBJ2-1	TRBD1	-	TGTGCCAGCAACCCATCGGGACAGGGGGCTTTTGAGCAGTTCTTC	CASNPSGQGAFEQFF
TRBV27	TRBJ1-2	TRBD1	few	TGTGCCAGCAGTAAAAAAGGACAGGGCAGCAACTATGGCTACACCTTC	CASSKKGQGSNYGYTF
TRBV4-3	TRBJ2-3	-	-	TGCGCCAGCAGCCAAGATTTCCTCCTCACAGATACGCAGTATTTT	CASSQDFLLTDTQYF
TRBV6-5	TRBJ1-6	-	-	TGTGCCAGCAGTCCCAGGGGAGACAATTCACCCCTCCACTTT	CASSPRGDNSPLHF
TRBV7-2	TRBJ1-2	-	-	TGTGCCAGCAGCTTAGATGGCAGCGGAAACTATGGCTACACCTTC	CASSLDGSGNYGYTF
TRBV23-1	TRBJ1-2	TRBD1	-	TGCGCCAGCAGCTCGACAGGGGGCTTTCATATGGACTATGGCTACACCTTC	CASSSTGGFHMDYGYTF
TRBV30	TRBJ1-5	-	-	TGTGCCTGGTCCCTCTCCTTGGTCAGGCAGCCCCAGCATTTT	CAWSLSLVRQPQHF
TRBV28	TRBJ1-2	TRBD1	-	TGTGCCAGCAGTGTACAGGGGGCGCGAAGTTATGGCTACACCTTC	CASSVQGARSYGYTF
TRBV27	TRBJ2-2	-	-	TGTGCCAGCAGTTCCCTTAACACCGGGGAGCTGTTTTTT	CASSSLNTGELFF